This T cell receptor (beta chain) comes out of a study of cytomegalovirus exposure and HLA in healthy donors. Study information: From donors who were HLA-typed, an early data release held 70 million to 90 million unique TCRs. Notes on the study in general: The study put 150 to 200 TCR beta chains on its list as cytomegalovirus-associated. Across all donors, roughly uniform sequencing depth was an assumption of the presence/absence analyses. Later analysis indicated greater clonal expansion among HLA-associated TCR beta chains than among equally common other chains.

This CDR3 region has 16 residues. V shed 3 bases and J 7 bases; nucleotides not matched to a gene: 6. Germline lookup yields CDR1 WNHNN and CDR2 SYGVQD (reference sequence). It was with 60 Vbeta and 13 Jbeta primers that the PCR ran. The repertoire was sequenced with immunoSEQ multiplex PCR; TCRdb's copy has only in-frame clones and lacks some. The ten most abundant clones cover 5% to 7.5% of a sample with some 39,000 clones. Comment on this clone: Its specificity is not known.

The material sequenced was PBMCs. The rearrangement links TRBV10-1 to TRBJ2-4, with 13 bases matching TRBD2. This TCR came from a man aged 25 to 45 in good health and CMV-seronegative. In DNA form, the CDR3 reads TGCGCCAGCAGTGAAGGACTAGCGGGAGCTGAGAACATTCAGTACTTC. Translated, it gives CASSEGLAGAENIQYF.